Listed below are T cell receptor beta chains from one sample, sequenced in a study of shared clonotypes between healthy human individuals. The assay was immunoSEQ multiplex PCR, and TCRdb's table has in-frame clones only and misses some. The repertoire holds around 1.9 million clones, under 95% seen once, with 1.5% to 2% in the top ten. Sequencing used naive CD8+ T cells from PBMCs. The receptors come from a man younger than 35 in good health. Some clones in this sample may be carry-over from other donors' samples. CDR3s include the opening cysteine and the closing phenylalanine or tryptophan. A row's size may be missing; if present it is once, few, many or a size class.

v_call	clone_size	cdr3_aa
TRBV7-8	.	CASSQTGASGTGELFF
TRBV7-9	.	CASSLGLDYINEQFF
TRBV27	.	CASTSLYQETQYF
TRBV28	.	CASSFPREDLSWLAQPQHF
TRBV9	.	CASSVGRASSYEQYF
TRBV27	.	CASSLRVRDGATNEKLFF
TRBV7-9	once	CASSLGGTGTGYGYTF
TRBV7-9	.	CASSYRTGREEEQYF
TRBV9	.	CASSVVRTDTQYF
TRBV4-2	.	CASSPRRGANYGYTF
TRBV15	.	CATSTDSEVRRTEAFF
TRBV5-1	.	CASSLGLAGTRAYNEQFF
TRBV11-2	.	CASSLGTRAEAFF
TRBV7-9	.	CASSLVGRYNEQFF
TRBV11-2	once	CASSLDRGSSSYNEQFF
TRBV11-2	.	CASSNRESYEQYF
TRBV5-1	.	CASSPLGGDFQETQYF
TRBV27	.	CASRPGQRIYEQYF
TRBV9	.	CASSPRLNTGPSEQYF
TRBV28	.	CASSLSQTYGYTF
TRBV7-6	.	CASSLLGHPEQFF
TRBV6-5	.	CASSYSSRAGEKLFF
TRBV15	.	CATSRAGFDVEQYF
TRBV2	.	CASSEAQYSNQPQHF
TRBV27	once	CASSVIGVRNEKLFF
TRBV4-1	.	CASSQGILDTQYF
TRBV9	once	CASSAGLAASYEQYF
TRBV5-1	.	CASSWDYGTDSGNTIYF
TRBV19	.	CASRPREWNTQYF
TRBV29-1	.	CSVAAFETEAFF
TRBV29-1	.	CSVAGGSHYEQYF
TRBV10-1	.	CASTGPYEQYF
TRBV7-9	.	CASSPKDKLAAHSYNEQFF
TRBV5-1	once	CASSLSRGVTEAFF
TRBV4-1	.	CASSPRLLDREAGELFF
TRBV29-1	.	CSVEVTGSSYEQYF
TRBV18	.	CASSSNDRFYEQYF
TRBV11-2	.	CASSLGQAFGQYF
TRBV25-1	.	CASSERGYNEQFF
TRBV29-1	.	CSVEDMAGGYREQYF
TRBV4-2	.	CASSQALRGYEQYF
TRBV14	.	CASSQDRFYEQYF
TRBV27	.	CASNPWAGGVYNEQFF
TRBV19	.	CASSIAPISGSLWNEQFF
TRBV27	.	CASSLRAGTEKLFF
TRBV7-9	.	CASSLAGRAGWNYGYTF
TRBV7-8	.	CASSLARGEGGKLFF
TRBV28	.	CASGVGSNNEQFF
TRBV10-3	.	CAISETSGSSYNEQFF
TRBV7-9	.	CASSLGPEGTKNIQYF
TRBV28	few	CASNIRGSNQPQHF
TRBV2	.	CASSEGRGLDEQYF
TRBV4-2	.	CASSQDRYGYTF